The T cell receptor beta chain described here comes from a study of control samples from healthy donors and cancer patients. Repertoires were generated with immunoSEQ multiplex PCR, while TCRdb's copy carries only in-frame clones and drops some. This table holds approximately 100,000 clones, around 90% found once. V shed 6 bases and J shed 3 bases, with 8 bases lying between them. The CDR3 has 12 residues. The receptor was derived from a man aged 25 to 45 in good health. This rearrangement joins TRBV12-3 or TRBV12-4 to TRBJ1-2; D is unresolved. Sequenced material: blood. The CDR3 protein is CASSPQDYGYTF. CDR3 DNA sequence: TGTGCCAGCAGCCCTCAGGACTATGGCTACACCTTC.